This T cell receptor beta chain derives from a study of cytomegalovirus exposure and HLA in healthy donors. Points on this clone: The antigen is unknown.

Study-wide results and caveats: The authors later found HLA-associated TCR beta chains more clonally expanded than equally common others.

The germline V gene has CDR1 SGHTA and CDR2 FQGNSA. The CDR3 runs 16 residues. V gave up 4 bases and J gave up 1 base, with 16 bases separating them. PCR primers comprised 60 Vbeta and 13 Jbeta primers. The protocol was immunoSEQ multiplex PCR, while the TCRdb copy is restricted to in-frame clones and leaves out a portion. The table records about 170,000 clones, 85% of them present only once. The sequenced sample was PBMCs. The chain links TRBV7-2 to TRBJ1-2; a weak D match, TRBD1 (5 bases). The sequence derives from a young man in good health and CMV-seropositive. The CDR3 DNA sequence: TGTGCCAGCAGCTCGCCTCTGGGGGGGGGTAACTATGGCTACACCTTC. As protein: CASSSPLGGGNYGYTF.